The present T cell receptor (beta chain) was sequenced within a study of blood T cell repertoires in COVID-19. Whole-study context: The origin of the acute and convalescent COVID-19 samples was the United States, Italy and Spain. Nucleic acid was either cDNA or gDNA, and it came from T cells, B-cell-depleted T cells, or PBMCs.

Authors' data handling: The assay estimated nucleated cells by amplifying reference gene primers. Repertoires were generated with immunoSEQ multiplex PCR, while TCRdb's copy carries only in-frame clones and drops some. Clone size and the V and J calls come from that table; the DNA yielded D and trimming. The sample lists over 120,000 clones; about 80% were seen once. CDR1 and CDR2 (germline): MNHEY, SVGAGI. With V trimmed by 5 bases and J by 2 bases, 4 bases remained unmatched. The CDR3 runs 14 residues. The chain combines TRBV6-5 with TRBJ1-1; 8 bases match TRBD1. The receptor comes from a man between 65 and 85 years old who had recovered from COVID-19. Sequenced sample: peripheral blood. The CDR3 protein is CASSPGQENTEAFF. CDR3 coding DNA: TGTGCCAGCAGTCCGGGACAGGAAAACACTGAAGCTTTCTTT.